The next 7 T cell receptor beta chains were all read from a single sample in a study of shared clonotypes between healthy human individuals. Sequencing used immunoSEQ multiplex PCR; TCRdb keeps in-frame clones, though not all of them. The sample includes fewer than 400,000 clones, roughly 70% of them seen just once. Sequenced material: memory CD4+ T cells sorted from blood. Indicated subset: CD45RA-negative fraction. The receptors were sampled from a man aged 25 to 40 in good health.

CDR3 bases: TGTGCCAGCAGCCAGACAGGGGGCTACAACTACGAGCAGTACTTC. This translates into CASSQTGGYNYEQYF. This chain uses TRBV6-5 with TRBJ2-7, with TRBD1 matching 10 bases. The length of the CDR3 is 15 residues. Germline assignment: CDR1 MNHEY and CDR2 SVGAGI. J was trimmed by 3 bases and V by 6 bases; bases with no gene match: 8.

V and J are TRBV11-2 and TRBJ2-2; unclear D gene. CDR1 SGHAT and CDR2 FQNNGV come from the germline V gene. There are 12 residues in the CDR3. V was trimmed by 4 bases and J by 3 bases, leaving 3 bases between them. CDR3 in DNA: TGTGCCAGCAGCTCCTACACCGGGGAGCTGTTTTTT. This codes for CASSSYTGELFF. The full variable domain, rest sourced from reference TRBV11-2 and TRBJ2-2, is EAGVAQSPRYKIIEKRQSVAFWCNPISGHATLYWYQQILGQGPKLLIQFQNNGVVDDSQLPKDRFSAERLKGVDSTLKIQPAKLEDSAVYLCASSSYTGELFFGEGSRLTVL.

This clone was found once. V gene TRBV7-8 combines with J gene TRBJ2-7; 8 nucleotides match TRBD1. With 5 bases clipped from V and 2 bases from J, the junction kept 5 bases outside the gene matches. Germline CDR1 reads SGHVS; CDR2 reads FQNEAQ. The CDR3 totals 14 residues. This CDR3 reads CASSRRTGTYEQYF. The CDR3, as DNA: TGTGCCAGCAGCCGACGGACAGGGACCTACGAGCAGTACTTC.

As concerns this clone: The sample has other DNA sequences that encode this CDR3 too. DNA of the CDR3: TGTGCCATCAGTGAGAACGGTCAAGAGACCCAGTACTTC. Its protein product is CAISENGQETQYF. The chain uses TRBV10-3 and TRBJ2-5, with D hard to call. This CDR3 is 13 amino acids long. Trimming removed 2 bases at V and 2 bases at J, with 6 bases between. The germline CDR1 and CDR2 sequences are ENHRY and SYGVKD.

This CDR3 reads CASSLTDRAEAFF. The CDR3 region has the DNA TGTGCCAGCAGCTTAACGGACAGGGCTGAAGCTTTCTTT. The chain links TRBV7-3 to TRBJ1-1; the match to TRBD1 covers 8 bases. The germline gives CDR1 SGHTA, CDR2 FQGTGA. After removal of 0 bases from V and 6 bases from J, the junction contained 0 bases not matched to a gene. The CDR3 is made up of 13 amino acids. Together with reference TRBV7-3 and TRBJ1-1, the CDR3 gives the full variable domain: GAGVSQTPSNKVTEKGKYVELRCDPISGHTALYWYRQSLGQGPEFLIYFQGTGAADDSGLPNDRFFAVRPEGSVSTLKIQRTERGDSAVYLCASSLTDRAEAFFGQGTRLTVV.

Concerning this clone itself: This sample also contains other DNA sequences that code for the same CDR3. This chain joins TRBV5-1 and TRBJ2-1; TRBD2 agrees at 10 bases. The CDR3 runs to 15 residues. The ends lost 1 base at V and 3 bases at J; junction bases unmatched: 1. Germline assignment: CDR1 SGHRS and CDR2 YFSETQ. The CDR3 coding sequence is TGCGCCAGCAGCTTGACTAGCGGGATCTACAATGAGCAGTTCTTC. Its translation is CASSLTSGIYNEQFF.

The V and J genes are TRBV11-3 and TRBJ2-1, with 8 bases fitting TRBD2. Germline V gene data show CDR1 as SGHNT and CDR2 as YENEEA. J was trimmed by 8 bases and V by 5 bases; bases with no gene match: 11. CDR3 length: 15 residues. CDR3 sequence: CASSRRAGARDEQFF. CDR3 coding DNA: TGTGCCAGCAGCCGTCGAGCGGGAGCAAGGGATGAGCAGTTCTTC.